The subject of this entry is one T cell receptor (beta chain). V trimming: 7 bases; J trimming: 2 bases; junction bases outside the gene matches: 6. Germline CDR1 reads SNHLY; CDR2 reads FYNNEI. The CDR3 runs 15 residues. The authors' processing: From reference gene primer amplification, estimates of nucleated cell counts were derived. Only in-frame clones appear in the TCRdb table, and some are missing; sequencing was by immunoSEQ multiplex PCR. Clonal size and the V and J genes are those of that table, whereas D and trimming came from the DNA. The sample shows roughly 240,000 clones, more than 85% of them seen only once. This sample is drawn from a study of blood T cell repertoires in COVID-19.

J is TRBJ2-7 and V is TRBV2, with 12 bases lining up with TRBD2. The sample was peripheral blood. This clonotype was obtained from a young man with active or convalescent COVID-19. CDR3 region: CASTLAGGFTYEQYF. CDR3 in DNA: TGTGCCAGCACCCTAGCGGGAGGGTTCACCTACGAGCAGTACTTC.